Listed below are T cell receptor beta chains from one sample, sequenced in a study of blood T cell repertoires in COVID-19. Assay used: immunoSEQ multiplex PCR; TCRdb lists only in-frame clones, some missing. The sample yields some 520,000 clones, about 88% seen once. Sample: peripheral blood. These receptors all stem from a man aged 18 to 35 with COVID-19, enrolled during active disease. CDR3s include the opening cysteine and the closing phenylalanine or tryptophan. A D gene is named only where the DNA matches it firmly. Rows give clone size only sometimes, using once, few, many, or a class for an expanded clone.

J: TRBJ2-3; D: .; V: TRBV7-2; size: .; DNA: TGTGCCAGCAGCCGCGGATTGGATACGCAGTATTTT; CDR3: CASSRGLDTQYF
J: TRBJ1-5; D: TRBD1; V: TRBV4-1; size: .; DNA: TGCGCCAGCAGGGGACAGGGGCCCTATCAGCCCCAGCATTTT; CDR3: CASRGQGPYQPQHF
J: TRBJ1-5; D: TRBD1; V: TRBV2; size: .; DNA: TGTGCCAGCAGTGAAAGACAGGGGAGTCAGCCCCAGCATTTT; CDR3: CASSERQGSQPQHF
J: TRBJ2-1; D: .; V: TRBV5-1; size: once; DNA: TGCGCCAGCAGCCCAACTGACCGTGATCGGGAGCTCCATGAGCAGTTCTTC; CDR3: CASSPTDRDRELHEQFF
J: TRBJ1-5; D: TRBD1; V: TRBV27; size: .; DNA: TGTGCCAGCAGCTCCGACAGGGGAGTAAATCAGCCCCAGCATTTT; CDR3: CASSSDRGVNQPQHF
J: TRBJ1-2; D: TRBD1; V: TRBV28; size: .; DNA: TGTGCCAGCAGTTTCCCCACGGACAGGGGGCGTTCGTCTCATGGCTACACCTTC; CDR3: CASSFPTDRGRSSHGYTF
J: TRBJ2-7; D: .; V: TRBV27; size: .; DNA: TGTGCCAGCAGTTTAAAGGGGGAGCGGGGCCACTACGAGCAGTACTTC; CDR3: CASSLKGERGHYEQYF
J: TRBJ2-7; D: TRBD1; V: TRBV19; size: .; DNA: TGTGCCAGTAGTTCCTCAGGGGGCCCCTCCTACGAGCAGTACTTC; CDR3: CASSSSGGPSYEQYF
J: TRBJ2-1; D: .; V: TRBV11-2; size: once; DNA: TGTGCCAGCAGCTTAGGCTTAGCGGCCAACAATGAGCAGTTCTTC; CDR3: CASSLGLAANNEQFF
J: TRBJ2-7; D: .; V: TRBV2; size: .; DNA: TGTGCCAGCAGTGTGAGTTACGAGCAGTACTTC; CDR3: CASSVSYEQYF
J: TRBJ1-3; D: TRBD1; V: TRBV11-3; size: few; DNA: TGTGCCAGCAGCTTGGGAGGTTGGGACAGTCCTGGAAACACCATATATTTT; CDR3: CASSLGGWDSPGNTIYF
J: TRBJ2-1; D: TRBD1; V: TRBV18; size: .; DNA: TGTGCCAGCTCACCATTTTTCGGACCGGGACAGACTTACAATGAGCAGTTCTTC; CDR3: CASSPFFGPGQTYNEQFF
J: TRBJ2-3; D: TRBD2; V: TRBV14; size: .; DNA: TGTGCCAGCAGCTTAGTAGCGGGAGGTACAGATACGCAGTATTTT; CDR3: CASSLVAGGTDTQYF
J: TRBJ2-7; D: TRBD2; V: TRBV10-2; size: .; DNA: TGCGCCAGCAGTGAAAAGTCTAGCGGGAGTAGGTACGAGCAGTACTTC; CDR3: CASSEKSSGSRYEQYF
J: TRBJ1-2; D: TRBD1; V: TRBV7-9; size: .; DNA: TGTGCCAGCAGCTTATACAGACAGGGGGAAGCTAACTATGGCTACACCTTC; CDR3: CASSLYRQGEANYGYTF
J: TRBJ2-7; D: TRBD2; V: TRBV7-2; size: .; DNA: TGTGCCAGCAGCCGTTGGACTAGCGGGACCCGCGAGCAGTACTTC; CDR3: CASSRWTSGTREQYF
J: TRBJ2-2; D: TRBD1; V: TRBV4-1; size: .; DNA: TGCGCCAGCAGTTGGGATCGGTGGGACCCCCAGGGGGACACCGGGGAGCTGTTTTTT; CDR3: CASSWDRWDPQGDTGELFF
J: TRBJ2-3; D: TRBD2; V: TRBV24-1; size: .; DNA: TGTGCCACCAGTGCTGCTAGCGGGAGAGATACGCAGTATTTT; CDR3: CATSAASGRDTQYF
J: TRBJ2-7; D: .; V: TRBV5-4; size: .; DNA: TGTGCCAGCAGCTCCGACAGCAATCTGGGGGAGCAGTACTTC; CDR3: CASSSDSNLGEQYF
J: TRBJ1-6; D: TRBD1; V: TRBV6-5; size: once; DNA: TGTGCCAGCAGTTACTGGGACAGGGCCAATTCACCCCTCCACTTT; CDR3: CASSYWDRANSPLHF
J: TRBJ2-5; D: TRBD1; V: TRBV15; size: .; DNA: TGTGCCACCAGCGGACAGGGACTGGAGACCCAGTACTTC; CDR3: CATSGQGLETQYF
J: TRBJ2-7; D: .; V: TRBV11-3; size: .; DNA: TGTGCCAGTTCGACAGTGAACTCCTACGAGCAGTACTTC; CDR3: CASSTVNSYEQYF
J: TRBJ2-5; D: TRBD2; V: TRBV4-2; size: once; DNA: TGTGCCAGCAGCCCCGGGGGGGCTGGGTTGGAGACCCAGTACTTC; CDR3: CASSPGGAGLETQYF
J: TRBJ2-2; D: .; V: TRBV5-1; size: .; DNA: TGCGCCAGCAGCTTGGATAGTTGGGAGCTGTTTTTT; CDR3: CASSLDSWELFF
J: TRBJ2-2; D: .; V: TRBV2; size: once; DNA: TGTGCCAGCAGTCGTTCCAGCGGAGAAAACACCGGGGAGCTGTTTTTT; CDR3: CASSRSSGENTGELFF
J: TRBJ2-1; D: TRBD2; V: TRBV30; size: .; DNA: TGTGCCTGGAGTGTACTGGGACTAGCGGGAACATTTTCAAATGAGCAGTTCTTC; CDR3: CAWSVLGLAGTFSNEQFF
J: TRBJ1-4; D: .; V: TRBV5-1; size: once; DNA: TGCGCCAGCAGCTTGGCCACGGGAGTTGGTGAAAAACTGTTTTTT; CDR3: CASSLATGVGEKLFF
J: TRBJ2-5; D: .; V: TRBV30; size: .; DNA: TGTGCCTGGGCGGGACAGTATCAAGAGACCCAGTACTTC; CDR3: CAWAGQYQETQYF
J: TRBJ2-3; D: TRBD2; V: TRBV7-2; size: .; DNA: TGTGCCAGCAGCCCCCAGGGACTAGGGACAGATACGCAGTATTTT; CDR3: CASSPQGLGTDTQYF
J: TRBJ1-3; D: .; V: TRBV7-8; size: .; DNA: TGTGCCAGCAAGGGGGAGGGGCTCTTCTCTGGAAACACCATATATTTT; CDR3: CASKGEGLFSGNTIYF
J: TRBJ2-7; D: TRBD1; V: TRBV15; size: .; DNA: TGTGCCACCAGCAGACCGGGACAGGCCCGCTCCTACGAGCAGTACTTC; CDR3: CATSRPGQARSYEQYF
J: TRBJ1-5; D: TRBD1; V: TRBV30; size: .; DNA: TGTGCCTGGAGTGGGACAGGGGGCGTTTTTCAGCCCCAGCATTTT; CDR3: CAWSGTGGVFQPQHF
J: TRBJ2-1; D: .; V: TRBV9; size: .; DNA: TGTGCCAGCAGCCCCTCGGTCTCTTACAATGAGCAGTTCTTC; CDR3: CASSPSVSYNEQFF
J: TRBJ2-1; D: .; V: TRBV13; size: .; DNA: TGTGCCAGCAGCTTAGGGGGGGCGGACTACAATGAGCAGTTCTTC; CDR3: CASSLGGADYNEQFF
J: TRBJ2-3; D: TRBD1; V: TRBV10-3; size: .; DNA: TGTGCCATCCGGTGGGCAGGGGGCGGAGATACGCAGTATTTT; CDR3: CAIRWAGGGDTQYF
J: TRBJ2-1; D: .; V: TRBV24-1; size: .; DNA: TGTGCCACCAGTGATGCCCGAGGTGAGCAGTTCTTC; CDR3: CATSDARGEQFF
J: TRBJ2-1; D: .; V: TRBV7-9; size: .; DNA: TGTGCCAGCAGCTTAGCCCAGGGATCCTACAATGAGCAGTTCTTC; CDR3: CASSLAQGSYNEQFF
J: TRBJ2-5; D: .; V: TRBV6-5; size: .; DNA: TGTGCCAGCAGCCTCCGGGGACTCCAACAAGAGACCCAGTACTTC; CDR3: CASSLRGLQQETQYF
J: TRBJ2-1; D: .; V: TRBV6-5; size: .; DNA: TGTGCCAGCACACAGGGCCCCAGCTCCTACAATGAGCAGTTCTTC; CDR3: CASTQGPSSYNEQFF
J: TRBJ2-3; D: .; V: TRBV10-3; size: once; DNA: TGTGCCATCAGTGAGGGTCAGCTGGACTATACGCAGTATTTT; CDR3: CAISEGQLDYTQYF
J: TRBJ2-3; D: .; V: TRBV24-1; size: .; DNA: TGTGCCACCAGTGATCCGCGGGACTTATCGCATACGCAGTATTTT; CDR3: CATSDPRDLSHTQYF